The 23 T cell receptor beta chains given below trace back to one sample, sequenced in a study of follicular helper T cells after annual influenza vaccination. Libraries were prepared by immunoSEQ multiplex PCR; TCRdb keeps only in-frame clonotypes and omits some of them. The sample yields approximately 9,600 clones, around 81% seen once. Noted time point: 2014-2015 season, 7 days after vaccination. Sequencing was performed on CXCR5- memory CD4+ T cells sorted from blood, taken 7 days after influenza vaccination. All receptors derive from an adult who received the influenza vaccine.

The chain links TRBV13 to TRBJ2-2; TRBD1 aligns across 7 bases. The germline gives CDR1 PRHDT, CDR2 FYEKMQ (reference sequence). The CDR3 runs to 17 residues. The V and J ends lost 4 bases and 0 bases, in that order; junction bases with no gene match: 8. CDR3 nucleotide sequence: TGTGCCAGCAGCTCGCTAGGGGGACAGACGAACACCGGGGAGCTGTTTTTT. This sequence encodes CASSSLGGQTNTGELFF.

The rearrangement uses TRBV28 and TRBJ2-7, with D perhaps TRBD1 (5 bases). Germline loops: CDR1 MDHEN, CDR2 SYDVKM. The CDR3 has 14 amino acids. Trimming removed 2 bases from V and 6 bases from J, with 14 bases in between. CDR3 residues: CASSLRGVAAEQYF. CDR3 bases: TGTGCCAGCAGTTTAAGGGGTGTAGCAGCCGAGCAGTACTTC.

The chain recombines TRBV11-1 with TRBJ2-3; D is perhaps TRBD1 or TRBD2 (6 bases each). The germline gives CDR1 SGHAT, CDR2 FQDESV (reference sequence). Trimming removed 4 bases from V and 3 bases from J, with 14 bases in between. The CDR3 is 15 amino acids. The CDR3 loop is CASSWTQGRTDTQYF. CDR3 coding DNA: TGTGCCAGCAGCTGGACTCAGGGGAGGACAGATACGCAGTATTTT.

The chain has TRBV5-4 and TRBJ1-4, with TRBD1 matching 8 bases. The V and J ends lost 0 bases and 8 bases, in that order; junction bases with no gene match: 3. This CDR3 region has 14 residues. CDR1 is SGHNT and CDR2 is YYREEE in the germline V gene (reference sequence). CDR3 coding DNA: TGTGCCAGCAGCTTGGGACAGGGGATGGAAAAACTGTTTTTT. Residues: CASSLGQGMEKLFF.

This clone was counted between two and nine times. The chain employs TRBV19 and TRBJ1-1, with 8 bases aligning to TRBD1. CDR3 length: 16 residues. Germline V gives CDR1 LNHDA, CDR2 SQIVND (reference sequence). With V trimmed by 1 base and J by 3 bases, 7 bases remained unmatched. The CDR3 nucleotides read TGTGCCAGTAGTATAGGATGGGGACAGGCAGACACTGAAGCTTTCTTT. Translated, it gives CASSIGWGQADTEAFF.

The chain recombines TRBV28 with TRBJ2-7; no clear D gene. Germline V gene data show CDR1 as MDHEN and CDR2 as SYDVKM. The CDR3 covers 14 residues. The ends were cut back, 5 bases at V and 0 bases at J, with 11 bases in the middle. This CDR3 is CASSPQTYSYEQYF. The CDR3 DNA is TGTGCCAGCAGTCCCCAGACTTACTCCTACGAGCAGTACTTC.

The rearrangement links TRBV19 to TRBJ1-2, with D possibly TRBD1 on 5 matching bases. Between the trimmed V and J ends, which lost 0 bases and 2 bases, there was a span of 10 bases. Germline lookup yields CDR1 LNHDA and CDR2 SQIVND (reference sequence). This CDR3 region has 15 residues. CDR3 bases: TGTGCCAGTAGTATAGATAGACAGACCAACTATGGCTACACCTTC. It translates to CASSIDRQTNYGYTF.

The genes are TRBV18 and TRBJ1-1; no clear D gene. In germline, CDR1 is KGHSH, CDR2 LQKENI. V was shortened by 6 bases and J by 2 bases, with 10 bases between the two germline ends. This CDR3 is 13 amino acids long. The CDR3 sequence is CASSSGTNTEAFF. CDR3 bases: TGTGCCAGCTCCTCGGGAACCAACACTGAAGCTTTCTTT.

This clone has only a few counts. The V call is TRBV7-3, the J call TRBJ1-2, with no clear D. Germline V CDR1 and CDR2: SGHTA, FQGTGA. Trimming shortened V by 4 bases and J by 5 bases, and 8 bases separated the two germline ends. The CDR3 extends over 12 amino acids. The DNA of the CDR3 is TGTGCCAGCAGCTCGCCAGGATATGGCTACACCTTC. It translates to CASSSPGYGYTF.

The chain carries TRBV5-1 and TRBJ1-4; TRBD1 might be the D (6 bases). The CDR3 length is 15 residues. The V gene's germline CDR1 is SGHRS and CDR2 YFSETQ. V lost 4 bases to trimming and J lost 8 bases, with 18 bases between them. The CDR3 protein is CASSGRGGAWEKLFF. The CDR3 nucleotides read TGCGCCAGCAGCGGGAGGGGGGGGGCTTGGGAAAAACTGTTTTTT.

The CDR3 loop reads CASSVRGELLGTQYF. In nucleotides, the CDR3 is TGTGCCAGCAGCGTGCGGGGGGAACTTCTAGGTACGCAGTATTTT. This chain links TRBV9 with TRBJ2-3; 8 positions agree with TRBD2. CDR1 and CDR2 (germline): SGDLS, YYNGEE. V shed 2 bases, J shed 8 bases, and the junction held 10 bases outside the gene matches. The CDR3 is made up of 15 amino acids.

This chain links TRBV18 with TRBJ1-2; D is undetermined. The V gene's germline CDR1 is KGHSH and CDR2 LQKENI. The V end lost 0 bases, the J end lost 4 bases, and 12 bases lay between the germline ends. The CDR3 runs 15 residues. The DNA for the CDR3 is TGTGCCAGCTCACCACCGTCAAACCCTACCTATGGCTACACCTTC. It specifies CASSPPSNPTYGYTF.

The gene calls are TRBV7-2 and TRBJ1-2; 7 bases align to TRBD1. J gave up 4 bases and V 3 bases, and 5 bases lay outside the gene matches. CDR3 length: 14 residues. CDR1 is SGHTA, CDR2 FQGNSA, per germline. CDR3 sequence reads: CASSFRDSFYGYTF. In DNA form, the CDR3 reads TGTGCCAGCAGCTTCCGGGACAGTTTCTATGGCTACACCTTC. The entire variable domain, with the rest obtained from reference TRBV7-2 and TRBJ1-2, is as follows: GAGVSQSPSNKVTEKGKDVELRCDPISGHTALYWYRQSLGQGLEFLIYFQGNSAPDKSGLPSDRFSAERTGGSVSTLTIQRTQQEDSAVYLCASSFRDSFYGYTFGSGTRLTVV.

The chain combines TRBV9 with TRBJ1-2; 7 nucleotides align to TRBD1. The germline CDR1 and CDR2 sequences are SGDLS and YYNGEE. The CDR3 totals 15 residues. V shed 0 bases and J 4 bases; nucleotides not matched to a gene: 6. CDR3 nucleotides: TGTGCCAGCAGCGTAGCCCAGGACAGGAGCTATGGCTACACCTTC. Translation: CASSVAQDRSYGYTF.

This chain links TRBV25-1 with TRBJ2-2; D is unclear. Between the trimmed V and J ends, which lost 5 bases and 6 bases, there was a span of 22 bases. The germline V gene has CDR1 MGHDK and CDR2 SYGVNS. This CDR3 is built from 17 residues. In DNA, the CDR3 is TGTGCCAGCAGTCCCCGAGTCGGATCTCTCGGGTCCGGGGAGCTGTTTTTT. It is translated as CASSPRVGSLGSGELFF.

This chain connects TRBV5-1 to TRBJ2-5; 10 nucleotides align to TRBD2. Germline CDR1 and CDR2: SGHRS and YFSETQ. CDR3 length: 16 residues. The trim removed 4 bases at V and 5 bases at J, leaving 11 bases unmatched. Here the CDR3 reads CASSLGVAGGRETQYF. DNA for the CDR3: TGCGCCAGCAGCCTGGGGGTAGCGGGGGGCCGGGAGACCCAGTACTTC. Combining the CDR3 with reference TRBV5-1 and TRBJ2-5 gives the whole variable domain KAGVTQTPRYLIKTRGQQVTLSCSPISGHRSVSWYQQTPGQGLQFLFEYFSETQRNKGNFPGRFSGRQFSNSRSEMNVSTLELGDSALYLCASSLGVAGGRETQYFGPGTRLLVL.

The chain joins TRBV15 to TRBJ1-5; 7 bases map to TRBD1. CDR1 and CDR2 from the germline V gene are LNHNV and YYDKDF (reference sequence). The length of the CDR3 is 16 residues. V shed 3 bases and J 4 bases; nucleotides not matched to a gene: 9. The CDR3, as DNA: TGTGCCACCAGCAGGATCGAAGACAGGGCTAATCAGCCCCAGCATTTT. The encoded protein is CATSRIEDRANQPQHF.

This clone was seen only once. The chain has TRBV7-2 and TRBJ2-1, with D tentatively TRBD1 or TRBD2 (5 bases each). The CDR3 loop spans 15 amino acids. CDR1 is SGHTA and CDR2 is FQGNSA in the germline V gene. The germline V and J ends were trimmed by 5 bases and 9 bases, with 20 bases remaining between them. The CDR3 spells CASSPNRAAGSEQFF. The DNA of the CDR3 is TGTGCCAGCAGCCCAAACCGGGCCGCAGGGAGTGAGCAGTTCTTC.

J is TRBJ1-5 and V is TRBV7-2; no definite D call. The V gene lost 1 base and the J gene lost 7 bases, with 11 bases spanning the gap. Germline CDR1 reads SGHTA; CDR2 reads FQGNSA. The CDR3 runs 14 residues. The CDR3 spells CASSLGSPGQPQHF. The CDR3 nucleotides read TGTGCCAGCAGCTTAGGGTCCCCCGGGCAGCCCCAGCATTTT.

The CDR3 nucleotides read TGTGCCAGTAGTATTCCGGGACAGGGGGCGATTGGCTACACCTTC. Amino acids: CASSIPGQGAIGYTF. The rearrangement joins TRBV19 to TRBJ1-2; TRBD1 matches at 12 bases. The germline V gene has CDR1 LNHDA and CDR2 SQIVND (reference sequence). The CDR3 has 15 amino acids. V lost 3 bases and J lost 7; bases outside the gene matches: 6. Based on the CDR3 plus reference TRBV19 and TRBJ1-2, the full variable domain is DGGITQSPKYLFRKEGQNVTLSCEQNLNHDAMYWYRQDPGQGLRLIYYSQIVNDFQKGDIAEGYSVSREKKESFPLTVTSAQKNPTAFYLCASSIPGQGAIGYTFGSGTRLTVV.

This sequence joins TRBV6-1 and TRBJ2-3; D is undetermined. V was cut by 4 bases and J by 6 bases, with 5 bases left in between. In germline, CDR1 is MNHNS, CDR2 SASEGT. There are 11 residues in the CDR3. This CDR3 is CASSGLDTQYF. CDR3 in DNA: TGTGCCAGCAGTGGACTGGATACGCAGTATTTT.

The J gene is TRBJ1-1, the V gene TRBV6-6; 7 bases match TRBD1. V gave up 1 base and J gave up 7 bases; unmatched junction bases: 6. Looked up from germline, CDR1 is MNHNY and CDR2 is SVGAGI (reference sequence). The CDR3 spans 14 residues. This CDR3 reads CASSYYRDSLEAFF. In nucleotides, the CDR3 is TGTGCCAGCAGTTACTACCGGGACAGCCTTGAAGCTTTCTTT.

This chain uses TRBV5-1 with TRBJ1-3; no definite D call. Germline CDR1 and CDR2: SGHRS and YFSETQ. V lost 0 bases, J lost 2 bases, and 9 bases lay in between. This CDR3 is 15 amino acids long. The CDR3, as DNA: TGCGCCAGCAGCTTGGCCGGGCAGACTGGAAACACCATATATTTT. Residues: CASSLAGQTGNTIYF.